Listed here is a single T cell receptor beta chain. In germline, CDR1 is MGHDK, CDR2 SYGVNS. The CDR3 covers 13 residues. Trimming took off 5 bases at V and 3 bases at J, with 7 bases between the two ends. Alongside a J-beta primer mix, a sample-barcoded 5' primer served in a second PCR lasting about 7 to 11 cycles. TCRdb reanalysed the 5' RACE reads using MiXCR and keeps one entry per CDR3 protein. This sample yields approximately 1.5 million distinct CDR3 sequences, of which 35% to 45% are seen a single time; over 3.5% belongs to the top ten. The data originate from a study of blood T cells in healthy people across ages.

The chain has TRBV25-1 and TRBJ1-4; D is unresolved. The sample consisted of blood. This TCR was sampled from a woman in her late teens or twenties in good health. As DNA, the CDR3 is TGTGCCAGCAGTCTACACCCTAATGAAAAACTGTTTTTT. Its translation is CASSLHPNEKLFF.